This is a list of T cell receptor beta chains from one sample in a study of CD4+ T cells in melanoma. Sequencing used immunoSEQ multiplex PCR; TCRdb keeps in-frame clones, though not all of them. The repertoire holds about 21,000 clones, about three quarters seen once, with approximately 9.7% in the top ten. These receptors came from a human donor with melanoma. Each CDR3 is given with its conserved first and last residue. D genes are given only for firm matches. Size is omitted from some rows. Given values are once, few, many or a class for expanded clones.

J,length,V,D,size,DNA,CDR3
TRBJ2-5,15,TRBV7-6,-,-,TGTGCCAGCAGCTCCCAATGGGGCTCTCGAGAGACCCAGTACTTC,CASSSQWGSRETQYF
TRBJ2-7,16,TRBV15,-,-,TGTGCCACCAGCAGATCGATAACCGTAGAACTCTACGAGCAGTACTTC,CATSRSITVELYEQYF
TRBJ1-2,15,TRBV5-4,-,once,TGTGCCAGCAGCTTAGAACAGGGACGGGGCTATGGCTACACCTTC,CASSLEQGRGYGYTF
TRBJ1-2,13,TRBV19,TRBD1,few,TGTGCCAGTAGTCGATCCGGGACAGGTGCCTACACCTTC,CASSRSGTGAYTF
TRBJ2-7,15,TRBV6-5,-,-,TGTGCCAGCAGTTACGGCGGAGGGGGATTCTACGAGCAGTACTTC,CASSYGGGGFYEQYF
TRBJ1-1,18,TRBV27,TRBD1,-,TGTGCCAGCAGTTCTCCGACGTACCACAGGGGCAGGGAGATCTTAGCTTTCTTT,CASSSPTYHRGREILAFF
TRBJ1-3,15,TRBV11-2,-,-,TGTGCCAGCAGCTTGCAGGGTCTTTCTGGAAACACCATATATTTT,CASSLQGLSGNTIYF
TRBJ2-3,13,TRBV10-3,-,-,TGTGCCATCGTCGGGGAAATTGGGGATACGCAGTATTTT,CAIVGEIGDTQYF
TRBJ1-2,17,TRBV28,-,once,TGTGCCAGCAGTCCCCCTCCGGGGGTGGGGTACTACTATGGCTACACCTTC,CASSPPPGVGYYYGYTF
TRBJ1-1,13,TRBV5-1,-,-,TGCGCCAGCAGCGTGACAGGATACACTGAAGCTTTCTTT,CASSVTGYTEAFF
TRBJ1-4,14,TRBV7-6,-,-,TGTGCCAGCAGCTTAGGACACCGTGGCGAAAAACTGTTTTTT,CASSLGHRGEKLFF
TRBJ2-3,15,TRBV5-1,TRBD2,-,TGCGCCAGCAGCTTCCGCGGGGGGGCGTCAGATACGCAGTATTTT,CASSFRGGASDTQYF
TRBJ2-5,16,TRBV5-1,TRBD1,-,TGCGCCAGCAGCTTGGGCCCCCGGGGGACAGGGAAGACCCAGTACTTC,CASSLGPRGTGKTQYF
TRBJ2-5,14,TRBV5-4,-,-,TGTGCCAGCAGCGGGGGGGCGGACGAAGAGACCCAGTACTTC,CASSGGADEETQYF
TRBJ2-1,16,TRBV29-1,TRBD2,few,TGCAGCGTTGAAGATCATCGCCGGGGGGGAGACAATGAGCAGTTCTTC,CSVEDHRRGGDNEQFF
TRBJ1-2,14,TRBV6-6,-,-,TGTGCCAGCAGTGCTCCCGGGACGGCGTATGGCTACACCTTC,CASSAPGTAYGYTF
TRBJ2-7,14,TRBV15,-,-,TGTGCCACCAGCAGAGTTCGGACGAACTACGAGCAGTACTTC,CATSRVRTNYEQYF
TRBJ2-2,16,TRBV5-1,TRBD1,-,TGCGCCAGCAGCCCGACAGGGTCGAGACCGGTCGGGGAGCTGTTTTTT,CASSPTGSRPVGELFF
TRBJ2-1,15,TRBV28,TRBD2,-,TGTGCCAGCAGTTTAATAGCGGGGGGGAACAATGAGCAGTTCTTC,CASSLIAGGNNEQFF
TRBJ2-5,15,TRBV11-2,TRBD1,few,TGTGCCAGCAGTCGTCCTACAGGGGTTGGGGAGACCCAGTACTTC,CASSRPTGVGETQYF
TRBJ1-1,14,TRBV5-1,TRBD1,-,TGCGCCAGCAGCGGACTGGGGACAGGGGCTTCAGCTTTCTTT,CASSGLGTGASAFF
TRBJ1-1,13,TRBV7-7,-,-,TGTGCCAGCAGCTCGCGACACGGCACTGAAGCTTTCTTT,CASSSRHGTEAFF
TRBJ2-5,13,TRBV19,-,-,TGTGCCAGTAGTATGGGGATGTGGGAGACCCAGTACTTC,CASSMGMWETQYF
TRBJ1-1,14,TRBV5-4,TRBD1,once,TGTGCCAGCAGCGTCGGGACAGGGGGCACTGAAGCTTTCTTT,CASSVGTGGTEAFF
TRBJ2-3,16,TRBV6-1,TRBD2,-,TGTGCCAGCAGTGATTCGGGGGGGCTTAGGGAAGATACGCAGTATTTT,CASSDSGGLREDTQYF
TRBJ2-4,18,TRBV21-1,-,-,TGTGCCAGCAGCAAAGTGGGAGGGTACCGGCCGGGGGCCGACATTCAGTACTTC,CASSKVGGYRPGADIQYF
TRBJ2-3,15,TRBV27,-,few,TGTGCCAGCAGTTTATTGCCCCCTTCCACAGATACGCAGTATTTT,CASSLLPPSTDTQYF